The 5 T cell receptor beta chains reported below all come from one sample, sequenced in a study of cytomegalovirus exposure and HLA in healthy donors. PCR involved 60 Vbeta and 13 Jbeta primers. TCRdb's table, derived via immunoSEQ multiplex PCR, lists solely in-frame clones and lacks some. The sample shows about 110,000 clones, over 60% of them seen only once. Sequencing used PBMCs. The receptors stem from a woman aged 55 to 70 in good health and CMV-seropositive.

About this clone itself: Germline is not matched at one junction end, which may reflect a read error. This chain uses TRBV7-9 with TRBJ1-1; D remains unclear. From germline, CDR1 is SEHNR and CDR2 FQNEAQ (reference sequence). The length of the CDR3 is 12 residues. The DNA of the CDR3 is TGTTCCAGCAGTCATAGAGAAAGCCGAGCTTTCTTT. Protein sequence: CSSSHRESRAFF.

This chain joins TRBV19 and TRBJ1-1; D uncertain. V shed 8 bases and J shed 7 bases, with 14 bases lying between them. CDR1 and CDR2 from the germline V gene are LNHDA and SQIVND (reference sequence). The CDR3 totals 12 residues. CDR3 protein: CASEEGPDEAFF. CDR3 nucleotide sequence: TGTGCCAGTGAGGAGGGCCCAGATGAAGCTTTCTTT.

The chain employs TRBV27 and TRBJ2-7; D is unclear. Trimming took 4 bases from V and 3 from J, leaving 10 bases between them. Germline loops: CDR1 MNHEY, CDR2 SMNVEV (reference sequence). The CDR3 is 13 amino acids. Here the CDR3 reads CASSSLLDYEQYF. DNA of the CDR3: TGTGCCAGCAGTTCGTTATTAGACTACGAGCAGTACTTC.

The chain carries TRBV2 and TRBJ2-5, with 8 bases identical to TRBD2. CDR3 size: 13 residues. With V trimmed by 7 bases and J by 4 bases, 5 bases remained unmatched. Germline V lookup: CDR1 SNHLY, CDR2 FYNNEI. The CDR3 here is CASTETSVETQYF. CDR3 nucleotide sequence: TGTGCCAGCACGGAGACTAGCGTAGAGACCCAGTACTTC.

The chain couples TRBV13 to TRBJ1-1, with no clear D. Trimming shortened V by 2 bases and J by 10 bases, and 17 bases separated the two germline ends. CDR3 length: 14 amino acids. The germline V gene has CDR1 PRHDT and CDR2 FYEKMQ (reference sequence). The CDR3 sequence: CASSLMPTLEVAFF. The CDR3 DNA follows: TGTGCCAGCAGCTTAATGCCGACCTTGGAGGTAGCTTTCTTT.